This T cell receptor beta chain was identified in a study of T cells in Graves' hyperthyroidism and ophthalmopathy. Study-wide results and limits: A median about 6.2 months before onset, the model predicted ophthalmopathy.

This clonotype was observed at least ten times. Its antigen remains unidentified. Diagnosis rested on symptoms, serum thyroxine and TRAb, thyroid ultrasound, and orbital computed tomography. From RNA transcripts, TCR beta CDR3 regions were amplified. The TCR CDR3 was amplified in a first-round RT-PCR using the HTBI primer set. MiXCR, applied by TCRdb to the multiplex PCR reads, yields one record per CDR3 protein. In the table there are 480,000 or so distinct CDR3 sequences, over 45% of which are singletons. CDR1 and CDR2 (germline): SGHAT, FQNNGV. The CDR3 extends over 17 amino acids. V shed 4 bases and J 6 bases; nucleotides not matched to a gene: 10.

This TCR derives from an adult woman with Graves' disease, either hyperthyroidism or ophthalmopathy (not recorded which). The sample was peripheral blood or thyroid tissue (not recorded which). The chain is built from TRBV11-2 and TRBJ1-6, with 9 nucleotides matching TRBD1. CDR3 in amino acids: CASSSPGGQGINSPLHF. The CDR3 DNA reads TGTGCCAGCAGCTCACCAGGGGGACAGGGTATTAATTCACCCCTCCACTTT.